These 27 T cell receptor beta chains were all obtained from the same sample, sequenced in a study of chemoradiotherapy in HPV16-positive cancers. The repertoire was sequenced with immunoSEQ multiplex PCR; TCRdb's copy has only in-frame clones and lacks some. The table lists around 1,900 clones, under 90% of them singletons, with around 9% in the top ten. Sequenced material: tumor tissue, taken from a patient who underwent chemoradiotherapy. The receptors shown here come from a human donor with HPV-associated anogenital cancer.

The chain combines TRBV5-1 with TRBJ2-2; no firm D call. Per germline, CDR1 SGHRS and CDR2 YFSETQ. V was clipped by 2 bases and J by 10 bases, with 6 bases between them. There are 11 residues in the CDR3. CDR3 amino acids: CASSFREELFF. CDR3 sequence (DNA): TGCGCCAGCAGCTTTCGAGAGGAGCTGTTTTTT.

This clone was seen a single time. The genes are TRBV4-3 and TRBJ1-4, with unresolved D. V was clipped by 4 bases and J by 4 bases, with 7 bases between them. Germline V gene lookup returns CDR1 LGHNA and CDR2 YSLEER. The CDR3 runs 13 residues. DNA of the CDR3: TGCGCCAGCAGCCGAGGAGGTAATGAAAAACTGTTTTTT. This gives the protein CASSRGGNEKLFF.

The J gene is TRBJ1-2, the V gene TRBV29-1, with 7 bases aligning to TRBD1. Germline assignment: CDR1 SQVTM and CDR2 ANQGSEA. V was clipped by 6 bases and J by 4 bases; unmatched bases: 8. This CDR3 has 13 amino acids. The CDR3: CSVRTGALYGYTF. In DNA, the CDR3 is TGCAGCGTCCGAACAGGGGCACTCTATGGCTACACCTTC. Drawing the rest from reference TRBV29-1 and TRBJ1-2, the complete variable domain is SAVISQKPSRDICQRGTSLTIQCQVDSQVTMMFWYRQQPGQSLTLIATANQGSEATYESGFVIDKFPISRPNLTFSTLTVSNMSPEDSSIYLCSVRTGALYGYTFGSGTRLTVV.

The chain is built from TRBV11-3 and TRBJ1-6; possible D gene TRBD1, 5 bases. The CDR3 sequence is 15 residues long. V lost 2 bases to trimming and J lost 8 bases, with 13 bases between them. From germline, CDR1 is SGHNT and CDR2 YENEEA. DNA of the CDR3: TGTGCCAGCAGCTTAAATCTGGGGCTCGATTCACCCCTCCACTTT. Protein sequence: CASSLNLGLDSPLHF.

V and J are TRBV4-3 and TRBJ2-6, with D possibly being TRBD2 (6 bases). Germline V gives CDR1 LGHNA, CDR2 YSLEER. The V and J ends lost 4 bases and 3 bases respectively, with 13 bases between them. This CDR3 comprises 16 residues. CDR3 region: CASSPVEGVGANVLTF. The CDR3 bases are TGCGCCAGCAGCCCAGTGGAGGGAGTTGGGGCCAACGTCCTGACTTTC.

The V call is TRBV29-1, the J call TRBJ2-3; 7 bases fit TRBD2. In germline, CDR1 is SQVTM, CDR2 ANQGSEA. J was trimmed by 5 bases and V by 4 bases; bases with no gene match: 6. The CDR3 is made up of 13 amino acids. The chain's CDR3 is CSVGSGTLDTQYF. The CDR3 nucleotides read TGCAGCGTTGGGAGCGGGACCCTAGATACGCAGTATTTT.

The CDR3 here is CASRLTSGGNNEQFF. As DNA, the CDR3 is TGTGCCAGCAGATTGACTAGCGGGGGGAACAATGAGCAGTTCTTC. V is TRBV6-6 and J is TRBJ2-1; 13 nucleotides agree with TRBD2. V lost 6 bases, J lost 5 bases, and 4 bases stayed unmatched. The CDR3 has 15 amino acids. Germline CDR1 MNHNY, CDR2 SVGAGI (reference sequence).

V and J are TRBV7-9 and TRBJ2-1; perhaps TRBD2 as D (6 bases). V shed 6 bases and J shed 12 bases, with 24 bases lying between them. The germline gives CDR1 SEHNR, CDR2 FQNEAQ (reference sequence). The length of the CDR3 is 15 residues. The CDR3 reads CASRPRGGVGDVQFF. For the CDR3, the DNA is TGTGCCAGCAGACCTAGAGGAGGGGTCGGGGATGTGCAGTTCTTC.

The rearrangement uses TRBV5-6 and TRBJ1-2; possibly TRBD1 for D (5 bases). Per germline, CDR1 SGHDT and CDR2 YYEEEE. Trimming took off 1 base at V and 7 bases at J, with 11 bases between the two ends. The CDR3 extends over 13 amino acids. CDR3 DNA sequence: TGTGCCAGCAGCTTGAGGGGCCGCGCTGGCTACACCTTC. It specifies CASSLRGRAGYTF.

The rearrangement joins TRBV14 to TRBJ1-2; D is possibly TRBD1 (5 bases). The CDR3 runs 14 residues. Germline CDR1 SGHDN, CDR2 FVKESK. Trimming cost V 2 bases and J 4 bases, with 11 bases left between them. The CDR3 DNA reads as TGTGCCAGCAGCCAACCTGGAGGGGCCTATGGCTACACCTTC. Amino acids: CASSQPGGAYGYTF.

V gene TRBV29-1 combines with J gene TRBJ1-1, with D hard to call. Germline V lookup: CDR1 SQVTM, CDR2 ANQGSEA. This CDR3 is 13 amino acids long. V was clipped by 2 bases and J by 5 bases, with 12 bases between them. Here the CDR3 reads CSVEPPKRTEAFF. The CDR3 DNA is TGCAGCGTTGAACCCCCCAAAAGGACTGAAGCTTTCTTT.

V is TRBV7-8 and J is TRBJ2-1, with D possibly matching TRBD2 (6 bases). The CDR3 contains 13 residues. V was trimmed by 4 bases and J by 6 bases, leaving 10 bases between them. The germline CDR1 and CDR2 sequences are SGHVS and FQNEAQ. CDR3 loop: CASSSTSSNEQFF. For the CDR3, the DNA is TGTGCCAGCAGCTCTACTAGCTCCAATGAGCAGTTCTTC.

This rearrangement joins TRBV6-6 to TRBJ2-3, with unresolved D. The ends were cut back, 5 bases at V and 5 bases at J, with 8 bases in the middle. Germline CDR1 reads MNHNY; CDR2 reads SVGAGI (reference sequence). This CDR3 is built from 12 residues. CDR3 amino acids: CASSVVGDTQYF. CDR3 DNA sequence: TGTGCCAGCAGTGTCGTGGGAGATACGCAGTATTTT.

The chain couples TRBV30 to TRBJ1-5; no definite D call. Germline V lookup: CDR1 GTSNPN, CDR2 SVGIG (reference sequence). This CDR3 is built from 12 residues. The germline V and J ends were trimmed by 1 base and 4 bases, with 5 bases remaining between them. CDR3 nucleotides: TGTGCCTGGAGTGGACAAAATCAGCCCCAGCATTTT. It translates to CAWSGQNQPQHF.

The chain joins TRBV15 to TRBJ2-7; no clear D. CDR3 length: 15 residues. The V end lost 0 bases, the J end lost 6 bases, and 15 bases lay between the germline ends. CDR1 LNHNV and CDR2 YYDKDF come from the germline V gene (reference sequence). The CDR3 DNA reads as TGTGCCACCAGCAGAGAGCAATTTCCAGGTGGCGAGCAGTACTTC. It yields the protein CATSREQFPGGEQYF.

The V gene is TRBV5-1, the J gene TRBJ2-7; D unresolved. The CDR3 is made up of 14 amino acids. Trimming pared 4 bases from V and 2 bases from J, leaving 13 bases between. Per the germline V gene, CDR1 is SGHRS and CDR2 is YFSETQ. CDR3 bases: TGCGCCAGCAGCCCCCTAGGTGGAACCTACGAGCAGTACGTC. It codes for CASSPLGGTYEQYV.

CDR3 DNA: TGTGCCACACATTTGGGGGGAACTAATGAAAAACTGTTTTTT. It codes for CATHLGGTNEKLFF. This chain links TRBV7-9 with TRBJ1-4; D might be TRBD1 (5 bases). Germline values: CDR1 SEHNR, CDR2 FQNEAQ (reference sequence). Between the trimmed V and J ends, which lost 10 bases and 1 base, there was a span of 13 bases. The CDR3 length is 14 residues.

The CDR3 sequence is CASSRQGAWADTQYF. The CDR3 DNA sequence: TGTGCCAGCAGCCGACAGGGGGCTTGGGCAGATACGCAGTATTTT. The V gene is TRBV7-9, the J gene TRBJ2-3; TRBD1 matches 10 bases. Losses at the gene ends were 5 bases for V and 4 bases for J; bases not matched to a gene: 6. The CDR3 runs 15 residues. The germline CDR1 and CDR2 sequences are SEHNR and FQNEAQ (reference sequence).

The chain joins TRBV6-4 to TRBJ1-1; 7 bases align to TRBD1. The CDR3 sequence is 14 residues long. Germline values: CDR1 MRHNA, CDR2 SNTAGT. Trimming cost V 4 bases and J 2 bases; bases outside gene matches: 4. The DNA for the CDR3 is TGTGCCAGCAGTGTGGGGACAGCCAACACTGAAGCTTTCTTT. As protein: CASSVGTANTEAFF.

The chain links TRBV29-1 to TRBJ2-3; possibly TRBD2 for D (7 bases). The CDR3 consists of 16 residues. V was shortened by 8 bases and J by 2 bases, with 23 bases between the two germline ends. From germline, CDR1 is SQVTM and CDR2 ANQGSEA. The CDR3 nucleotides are TGCAGCCTCCGTCTCAGGAGGGGGGGGATCACAGATACGCAGTATTTT. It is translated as CSLRLRRGGITDTQYF.

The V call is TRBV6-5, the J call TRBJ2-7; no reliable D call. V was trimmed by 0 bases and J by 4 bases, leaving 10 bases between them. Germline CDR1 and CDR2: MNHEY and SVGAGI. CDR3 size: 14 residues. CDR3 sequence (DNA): TGTGCCAGCAGTTACTCCTACCAGAGTTACGAGCAGTACTTC. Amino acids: CASSYSYQSYEQYF.

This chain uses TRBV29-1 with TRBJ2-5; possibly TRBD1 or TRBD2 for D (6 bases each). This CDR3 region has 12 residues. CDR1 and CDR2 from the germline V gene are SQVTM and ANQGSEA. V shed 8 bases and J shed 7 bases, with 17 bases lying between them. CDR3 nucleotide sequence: TGCAGCTACGAAGGGGGGTTGAGGACCCAGTACTTC. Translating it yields CSYEGGLRTQYF.

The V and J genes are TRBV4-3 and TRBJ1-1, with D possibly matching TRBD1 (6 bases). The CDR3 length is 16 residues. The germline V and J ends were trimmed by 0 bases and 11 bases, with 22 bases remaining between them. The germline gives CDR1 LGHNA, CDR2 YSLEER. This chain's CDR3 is CASSQDWRGKFIGAFF. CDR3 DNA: TGCGCCAGCAGCCAAGATTGGAGGGGGAAGTTTATAGGTGCTTTCTTT.

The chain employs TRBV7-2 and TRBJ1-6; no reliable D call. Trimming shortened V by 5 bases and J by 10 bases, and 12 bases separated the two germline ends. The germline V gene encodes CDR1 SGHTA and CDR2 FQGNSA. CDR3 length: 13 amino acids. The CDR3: CASSLGGRSPLHF. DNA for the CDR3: TGTGCCAGCAGCCTGGGTGGGAGGTCACCCCTCCACTTT.

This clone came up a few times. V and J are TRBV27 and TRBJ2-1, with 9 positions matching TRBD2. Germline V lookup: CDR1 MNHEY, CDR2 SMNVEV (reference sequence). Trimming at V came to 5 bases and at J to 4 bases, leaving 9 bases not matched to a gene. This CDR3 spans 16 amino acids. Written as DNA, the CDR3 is TGTGCCAGCAGTCTGGTAGCGGGAGCGATTTACAATGAGCAGTTCTTC. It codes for CASSLVAGAIYNEQFF.

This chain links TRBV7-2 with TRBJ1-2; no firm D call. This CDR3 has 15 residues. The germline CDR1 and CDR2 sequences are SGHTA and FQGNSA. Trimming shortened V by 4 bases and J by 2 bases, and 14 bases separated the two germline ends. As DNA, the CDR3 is TGTGCCAGCAGCTCGAGTCCGGGTTTGAACTATGGCTACACCTTC. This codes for CASSSSPGLNYGYTF.

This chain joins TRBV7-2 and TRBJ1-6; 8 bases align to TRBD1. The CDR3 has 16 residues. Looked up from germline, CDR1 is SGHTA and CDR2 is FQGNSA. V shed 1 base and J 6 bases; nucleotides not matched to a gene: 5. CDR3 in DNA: TGTGCCAGCAGCTTAGGCCCAGGGGGCTTTAATTCACCCCTCCACTTT. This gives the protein CASSLGPGGFNSPLHF.